This T cell receptor (beta chain) was retrieved from a study of blood T cell repertoires in COVID-19. Study-level information: Nucleic acid was either cDNA or gDNA, and it came from T cells, B-cell-depleted T cells, or PBMCs.

Authors' analysis steps: Quantification of nucleated cells was approximated via reference gene primer amplification. Sequencing was performed with immunoSEQ multiplex PCR; in TCRdb, only in-frame clones are kept and a portion is missing. V and J calls and clone size are as listed in that table; D and trimming were resolved from the DNA. The sample has roughly 670,000 clones, approximately 90% seen once. The CDR3 consists of 14 residues. Germline V lookup: CDR1 SGHNT, CDR2 YENEEA. V dropped 3 bases and J dropped 5 bases, with 14 bases sitting between them. The material sequenced was peripheral blood. The receptor's source is a young woman with acute or convalescent COVID-19. This chain uses TRBV11-3 with TRBJ2-7; TRBD1 is a possible D gene (6 bases). The CDR3 DNA follows: TGTGCCAGCAGCTTGGGCCAGGGGCGAAACGAGCAGTACTTC. Amino acids: CASSLGQGRNEQYF.